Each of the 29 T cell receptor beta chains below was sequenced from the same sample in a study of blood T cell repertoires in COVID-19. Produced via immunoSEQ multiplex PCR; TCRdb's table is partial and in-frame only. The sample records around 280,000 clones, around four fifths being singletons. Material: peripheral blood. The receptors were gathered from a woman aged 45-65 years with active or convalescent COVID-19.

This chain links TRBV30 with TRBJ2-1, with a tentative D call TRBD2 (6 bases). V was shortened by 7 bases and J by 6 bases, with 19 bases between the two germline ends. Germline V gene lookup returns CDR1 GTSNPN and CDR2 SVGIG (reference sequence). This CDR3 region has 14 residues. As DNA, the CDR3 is TGTGCCTCCTTCCGGGAGTCCCACGCCAATGAGCAGTTCTTC. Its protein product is CASFRESHANEQFF.

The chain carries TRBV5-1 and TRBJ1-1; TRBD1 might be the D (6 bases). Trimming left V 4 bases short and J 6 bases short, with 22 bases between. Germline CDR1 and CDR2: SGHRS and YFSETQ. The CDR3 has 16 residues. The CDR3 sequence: CASSPAGSSGASEAFF. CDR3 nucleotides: TGCGCCAGCAGCCCAGCCGGCTCCTCAGGGGCGTCTGAAGCTTTCTTT.

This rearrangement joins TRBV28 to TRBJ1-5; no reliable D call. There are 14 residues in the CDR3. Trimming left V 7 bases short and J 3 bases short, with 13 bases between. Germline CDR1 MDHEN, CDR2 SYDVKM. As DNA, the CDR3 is TGTGCCAGCAATATAGGAGATTCCAATCAGCCCCAGCATTTT. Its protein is CASNIGDSNQPQHF. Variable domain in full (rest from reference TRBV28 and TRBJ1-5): DVKVTQSSRYLVKRTGEKVFLECVQDMDHENMFWYRQDPGLGLRLIYFSYDVKMKEKGDIPEGYSVSREKKERFSLILESASTNQTSMYLCASNIGDSNQPQHFGDGTRLSIL.

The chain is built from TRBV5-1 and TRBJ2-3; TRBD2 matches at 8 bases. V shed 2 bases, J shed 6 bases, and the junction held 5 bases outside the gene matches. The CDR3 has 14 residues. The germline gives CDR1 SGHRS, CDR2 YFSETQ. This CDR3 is CASSFSGGRDTQYF. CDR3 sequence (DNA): TGCGCCAGCAGCTTTTCGGGCGGGAGGGATACGCAGTATTTT.

For the CDR3, the DNA is TGTGCCAGCAGCGTAGAAGGTCAGGTTAATTCACCCCTCCACTTT. The encoded protein is CASSVEGQVNSPLHF. V gene TRBV9 combines with J gene TRBJ1-6; D unresolved. CDR3 size: 15 residues. V dropped 0 bases and J dropped 6 bases, with 10 bases sitting between them. CDR1 SGDLS and CDR2 YYNGEE come from the germline V gene.

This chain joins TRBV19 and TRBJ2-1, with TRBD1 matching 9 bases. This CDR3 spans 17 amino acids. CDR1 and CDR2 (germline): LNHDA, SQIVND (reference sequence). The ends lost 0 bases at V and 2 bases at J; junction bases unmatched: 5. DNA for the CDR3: TGTGCCAGTAGTATAGACACCACAGGGGGCACCTACAATGAGCAGTTCTTC. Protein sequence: CASSIDTTGGTYNEQFF.

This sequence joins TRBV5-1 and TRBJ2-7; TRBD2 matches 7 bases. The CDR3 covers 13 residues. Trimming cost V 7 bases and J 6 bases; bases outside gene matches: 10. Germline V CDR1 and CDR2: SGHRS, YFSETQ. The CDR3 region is CASRWEGTGEQYF. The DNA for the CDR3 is TGCGCCAGCCGGTGGGAGGGGACCGGCGAGCAGTACTTC.

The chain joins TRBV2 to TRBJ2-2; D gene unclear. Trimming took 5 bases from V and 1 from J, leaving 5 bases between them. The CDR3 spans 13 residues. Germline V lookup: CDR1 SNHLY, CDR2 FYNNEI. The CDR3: CASSLRNTGELFF. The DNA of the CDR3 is TGTGCCAGCAGTCTCCGGAACACCGGGGAGCTGTTTTTT.

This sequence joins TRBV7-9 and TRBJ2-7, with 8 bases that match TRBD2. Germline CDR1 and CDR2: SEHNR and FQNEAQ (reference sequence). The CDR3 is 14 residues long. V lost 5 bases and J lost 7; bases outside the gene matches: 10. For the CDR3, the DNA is TGTGCCAGCAGCCCTGTATTAGCGGGACTTGAGCAGTACTTC. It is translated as CASSPVLAGLEQYF.

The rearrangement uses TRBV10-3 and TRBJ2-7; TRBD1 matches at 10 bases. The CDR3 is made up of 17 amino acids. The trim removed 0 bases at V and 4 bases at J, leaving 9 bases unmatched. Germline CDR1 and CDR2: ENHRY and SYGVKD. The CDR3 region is CAISESKTGGYQYEQYF. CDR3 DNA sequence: TGTGCCATCAGTGAGTCGAAGACAGGGGGCTACCAATACGAGCAGTACTTC.

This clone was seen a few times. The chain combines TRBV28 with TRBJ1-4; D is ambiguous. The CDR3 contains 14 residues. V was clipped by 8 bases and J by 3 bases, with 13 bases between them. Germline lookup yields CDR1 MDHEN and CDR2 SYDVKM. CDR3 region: CASRGAGANEKLFF. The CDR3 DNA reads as TGTGCCAGCCGCGGTGCGGGCGCTAATGAAAAACTGTTTTTT.

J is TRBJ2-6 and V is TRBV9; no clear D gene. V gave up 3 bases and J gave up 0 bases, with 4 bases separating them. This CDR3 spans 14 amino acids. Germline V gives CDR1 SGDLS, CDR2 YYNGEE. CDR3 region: CASSALSGANVLTF. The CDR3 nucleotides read TGTGCCAGCAGCGCCCTCTCTGGGGCCAACGTCCTGACTTTC.

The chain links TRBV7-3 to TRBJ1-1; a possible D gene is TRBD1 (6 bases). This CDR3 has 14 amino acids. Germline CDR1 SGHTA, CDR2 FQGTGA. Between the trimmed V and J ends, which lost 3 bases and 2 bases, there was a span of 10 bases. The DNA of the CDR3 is TGTGCCAGCAGCTTGGGACATTCCAACACTGAAGCTTTCTTT. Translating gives CASSLGHSNTEAFF.

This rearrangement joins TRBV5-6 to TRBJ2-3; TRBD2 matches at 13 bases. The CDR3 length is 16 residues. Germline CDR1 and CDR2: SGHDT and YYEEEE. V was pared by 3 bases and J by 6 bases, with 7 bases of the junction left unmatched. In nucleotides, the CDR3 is TGTGCCAGCAGCTATGGACTAGCGGGAGCAAGGGATACGCAGTATTTT. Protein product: CASSYGLAGARDTQYF.

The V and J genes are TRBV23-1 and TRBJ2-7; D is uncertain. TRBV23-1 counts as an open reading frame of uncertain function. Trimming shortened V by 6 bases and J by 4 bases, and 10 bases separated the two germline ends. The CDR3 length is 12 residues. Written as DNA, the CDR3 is TGCGCCAGCAGCCAGGTTAAGTACGAGCAGTACTTC. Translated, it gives CASSQVKYEQYF.

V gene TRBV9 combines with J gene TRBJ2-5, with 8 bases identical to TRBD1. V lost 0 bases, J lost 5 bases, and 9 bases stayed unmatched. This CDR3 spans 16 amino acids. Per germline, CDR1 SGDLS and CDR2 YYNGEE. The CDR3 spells CASSVGVTGGYETQYF. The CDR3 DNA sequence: TGTGCCAGCAGCGTAGGGGTCACAGGGGGATACGAGACCCAGTACTTC. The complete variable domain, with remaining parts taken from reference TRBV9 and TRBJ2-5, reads DSGVTQTPKHLITATGQRVTLRCSPRSGDLSVYWYQQSLDQGLQFLIQYYNGEERAKGNILERFSAQQFPDLHSELNLSSLELGDSALYFCASSVGVTGGYETQYFGPGTRLLVL.

CDR3: CASKLTSGSETQYF. The DNA of the CDR3 is TGTGCCAGCAAGTTAACGAGCGGCTCAGAGACCCAGTACTTC. This chain connects TRBV2 to TRBJ2-5, with a tentative D call TRBD2 (5 bases). In germline, CDR1 is SNHLY, CDR2 FYNNEI. V lost 7 bases and J lost 4, with 16 bases in between. The CDR3 sequence is 14 residues long. Using reference TRBV2 and TRBJ2-5 for the parts outside the CDR3, the full variable domain is EPEVTQTPSHQVTQMGQEVILRCVPISNHLYFYWYRQILGQKVEFLVSFYNNEISEKSEIFDDQFSVERPDGSNFTLKIRSTKLEDSAMYFCASKLTSGSETQYFGPGTRLLVL.

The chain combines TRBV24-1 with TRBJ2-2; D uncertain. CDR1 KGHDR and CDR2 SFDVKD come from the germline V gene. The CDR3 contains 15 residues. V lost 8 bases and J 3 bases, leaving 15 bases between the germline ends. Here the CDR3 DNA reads TGTGCCACCACGCCACAAGGAAGCGACACCGGGGAGCTGTTTTTT. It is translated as CATTPQGSDTGELFF.

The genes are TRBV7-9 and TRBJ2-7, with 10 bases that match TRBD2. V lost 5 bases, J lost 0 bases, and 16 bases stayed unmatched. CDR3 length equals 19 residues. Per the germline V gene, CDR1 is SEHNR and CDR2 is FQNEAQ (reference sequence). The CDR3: CASSTGGLGTSESSYEQYF. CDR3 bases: TGTGCCAGCAGCACGGGGGGCTTGGGGACTAGCGAGAGCTCCTACGAGCAGTACTTC.

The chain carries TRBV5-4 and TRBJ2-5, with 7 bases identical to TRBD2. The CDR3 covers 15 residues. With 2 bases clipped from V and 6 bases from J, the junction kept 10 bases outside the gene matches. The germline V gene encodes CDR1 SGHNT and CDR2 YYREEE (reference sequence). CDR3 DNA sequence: TGTGCCAGCAGCTTTCCCGACGGGGGGAAGCAGACCCAGTACTTC. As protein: CASSFPDGGKQTQYF.

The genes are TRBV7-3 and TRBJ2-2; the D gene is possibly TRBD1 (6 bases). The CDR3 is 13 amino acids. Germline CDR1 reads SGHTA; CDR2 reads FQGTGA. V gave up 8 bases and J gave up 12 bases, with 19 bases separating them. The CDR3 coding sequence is TGTGCCAGCTCAATGGATCCTACAGGGCAGCTGTTTTTT. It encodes CASSMDPTGQLFF.

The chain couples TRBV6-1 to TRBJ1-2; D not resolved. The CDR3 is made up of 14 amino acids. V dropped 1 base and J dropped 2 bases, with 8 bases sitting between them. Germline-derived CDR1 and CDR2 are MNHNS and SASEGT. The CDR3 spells CASSEVGLNYGYTF. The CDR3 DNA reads TGTGCCAGCAGTGAAGTGGGCTTGAACTATGGCTACACCTTC.

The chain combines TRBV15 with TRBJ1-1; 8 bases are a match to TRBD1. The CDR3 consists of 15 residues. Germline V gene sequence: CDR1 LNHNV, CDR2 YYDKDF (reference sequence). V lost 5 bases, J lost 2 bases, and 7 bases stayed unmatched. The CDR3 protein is CATSPSGGGNTEAFF. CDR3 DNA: TGTGCCACCAGCCCCTCAGGGGGCGGAAACACTGAAGCTTTCTTT. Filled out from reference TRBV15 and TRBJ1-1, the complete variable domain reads DAMVIQNPRYQVTQFGKPVTLSCSQTLNHNVMYWYQQKSSQAPKLLFHYYDKDFNNEADTPDNFQSRRPNTSFCFLDIRSPGLGDTAMYLCATSPSGGGNTEAFFGQGTRLTVV.

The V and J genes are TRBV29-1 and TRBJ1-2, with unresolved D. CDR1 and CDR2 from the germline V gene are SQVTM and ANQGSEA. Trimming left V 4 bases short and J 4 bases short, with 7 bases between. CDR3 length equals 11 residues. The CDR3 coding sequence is TGCAGCGTTGTTGAAGCCTATGGCTACACCTTC. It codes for CSVVEAYGYTF.

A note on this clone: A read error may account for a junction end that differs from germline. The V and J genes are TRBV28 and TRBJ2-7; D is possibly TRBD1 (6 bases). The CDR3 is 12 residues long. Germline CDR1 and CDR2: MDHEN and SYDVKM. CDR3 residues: CASSQQDSSTIF. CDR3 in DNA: TGTGCCAGCAGCCAACAGGACAGCTCGACGATCTTC. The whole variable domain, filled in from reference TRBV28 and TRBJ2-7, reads DVKVTQSSRYLVKRTGEKVFLECVQDMDHENMFWYRQDPGLGLRLIYFSYDVKMKEKGDIPEGYSVSREKKERFSLILESASTNQTSMYLCASSQQDSSTIFGPGTRLTVT.

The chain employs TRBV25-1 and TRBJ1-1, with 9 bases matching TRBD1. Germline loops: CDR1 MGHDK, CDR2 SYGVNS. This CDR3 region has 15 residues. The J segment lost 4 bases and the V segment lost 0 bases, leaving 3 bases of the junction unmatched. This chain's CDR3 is CASSEYGTGFTEAFF. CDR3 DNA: TGTGCCAGCAGTGAATACGGGACAGGGTTCACTGAAGCTTTCTTT. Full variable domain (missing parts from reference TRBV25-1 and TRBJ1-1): EADIYQTPRYLVIGTGKKITLECSQTMGHDKMYWYQQDPGMELHLIHYSYGVNSTEKGDLSSESTVSRIRTEHFPLTLESARPSHTSQYLCASSEYGTGFTEAFFGQGTRLTVV.

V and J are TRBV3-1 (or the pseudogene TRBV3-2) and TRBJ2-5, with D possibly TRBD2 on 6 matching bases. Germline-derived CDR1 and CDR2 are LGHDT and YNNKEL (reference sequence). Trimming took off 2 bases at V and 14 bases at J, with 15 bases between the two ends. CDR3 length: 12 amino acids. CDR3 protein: CASSQSGTGGYF. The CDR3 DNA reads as TGTGCCAGCAGCCAATCGGGGACTGGAGGATACTTC.

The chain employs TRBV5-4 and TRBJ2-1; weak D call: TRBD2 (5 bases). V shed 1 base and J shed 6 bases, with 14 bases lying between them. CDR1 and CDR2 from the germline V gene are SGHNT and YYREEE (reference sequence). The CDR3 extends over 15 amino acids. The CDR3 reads CASSLTSSRSNEQFF. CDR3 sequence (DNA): TGTGCCAGCAGCTTGACTAGTTCGAGGAGCAATGAGCAGTTCTTC.

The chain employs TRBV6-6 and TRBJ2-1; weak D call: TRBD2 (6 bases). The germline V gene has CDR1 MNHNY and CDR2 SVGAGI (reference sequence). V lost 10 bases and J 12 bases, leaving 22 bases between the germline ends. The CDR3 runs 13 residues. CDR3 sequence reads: CATEGLPLRVQFF. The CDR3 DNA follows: TGTGCCACGGAGGGACTCCCACTAAGGGTGCAGTTCTTC.